This T cell receptor (beta chain) came from a study of regulatory T cells in long-lasting Graves disease (dated by TCRdb to about 2021). In terms of the full investigation: Newly diagnosed Graves' disease patients had taken antithyroid drugs for less than 3 months. This study used TCR sequencing and RNA sequencing of peripheral blood to compare persistent Graves' disease patients against newly diagnosed Graves' disease patients. The study was registered as a clinical trial and conducted in China. A total of approximately 35 samples were covered by TCR sequencing, comprising around 13 persistent and around 20 newly diagnosed Graves' disease patients. The paper as a whole reports these results and caveats: Lower TCR Shannon entropy and fewer highly expanded clones were observed in persistent Graves' disease patients than in newly diagnosed patients, which suggested clonal expansion. Sequencing and analysis were limited to the TCR beta chain. The authors noted that the small sample size was a limitation that may lower accuracy. The study examined only peripheral blood because the primary lesion, thyroid tissue, could not be accessed. A larger number of public clonotypes was shared among persistent patients (under 3,000) than among newly diagnosed patients (roughly 1,000).

The library was generated by multiplex PCR. For sequencing, an Illumina HiSeq 4000 was employed. TCR beta libraries were built with iRepertoire HTBI primers and Arm-PCR amplification of CDR3 regions. Gel purification was performed on PCR products prior to sequencing. On the authors' methods: Gene usage analysis of CDR3 amino acid clonotypes used the 55 to 80 TRBV and about 14 TRBJ segments found across samples. COPE and FqMerger were used to merge the filtered high-quality paired reads into contigs. BLAST was used to align contigs to the IMGT TRBV, TRBD and TRBJ reference genes, and CDR3 was defined following IMGT. Highly expanded clones were defined as clonotypes with a frequency above 0.1%. Shannon entropy was used to measure repertoire diversity, and the Gini coefficient was used to measure V-J evenness. A clonotype was considered public if more than one individual shared it. TCRdb ran its own pipeline on the public reads, namely fastp trimming at Q25 and MiXCR clone calling, and kept in-frame beta chains. When rows share a CDR3 protein, they turn into one entry using the most common DNA and genes. TCRdb, rather than the study authors, made the V and J calls. The sample profile shows about 430,000 distinct CDR3 sequences; approximately 16% of them were found once. The ten largest clones take up around 7.6% of the sample.

The time point label for this specimen denotes: newly diagnosed GD, antithyroid drugs for less than 3 months. RNA was extracted from PBMCs in TRIzol for both TCR sequencing and RNA sequencing. The diagnosis of Graves' disease followed American Thyroid Association guidelines. Recruitment of patients was carried out at an endocrinology department in Xi'an, China. From each patient, approximately 9.9 milliliters of peripheral blood was collected into an EDTA anticoagulant tube. Ficoll Paque Plus density gradient separation was used to isolate PBMCs, and no further T cell sorting was performed. An Agilent 2100 Bioanalyzer and agarose gel were used to assess RNA quality, and a NanoDrop 2000 was used to measure RNA concentration. This clonotype was seen ten or more times. Its specific antigen is unknown. No much larger clonotype is one base removed from it; base qualities were not supplied. The same sample was also used in a study of T cells in Graves' hyperthyroidism and ophthalmopathy. Taken from the second paper: Graves' hyperthyroidism was defined as stable when no progression to ophthalmopathy occurred over 18 months of follow-up. The hyperthyroidism patients were between 18 and 65 years old and newly diagnosed, with a disease duration of less than 2 months. The study excluded patients with uncontrolled infections, other autoimmune diseases, pregnancy or lactation. Diagnoses were based on clinical symptoms, serum thyroxine and TRAb, thyroid ultrasound and orbital computed tomography. For the first round of RT-PCR on the TCR CDR3, the HTBI primer set was used together with the Qiagen OneStep RT-PCR kit. Most expanded thyroid clonotypes (frequency above 0.001) were also detected in blood, suggesting blood repertoires may reflect thyroid immune responses. A 13 V-J signature model separated ophthalmopathy from stable hyperthyroidism, with 87.88% sensitivity and roughly 82% specificity in cross-validation and 80%/75% in testing. In validation, the model predicted progression to ophthalmopathy with 60% to 71% sensitivity and around 72% specificity, a median of approximately 6.5 months before onset. A discovery cohort of about 100 patients, approximately 45 with Graves' ophthalmopathy and fewer than 65 with stable Graves' hyperthyroidism, was used to find distinguishing TCR V-J signatures. An independent validation cohort of about 20 hyperthyroidism patients and 17 patients who later progressed to ophthalmopathy tested prospective prediction of ophthalmopathy. The 75 to 100 discovery patients were randomly split 7:3 into training and test sets. In about six Graves' hyperthyroidism patients, the study also compared T-cell repertoires from thyroid tissue with T-cell repertoires from blood. Once sampling was done, hyperthyroidism patients were given methimazole at a starting dose of 30 mg daily, whereas ophthalmopathy patients were given high-dose intravenous methylprednisolone. The libraries were constructed in a second round of multiplex PCR and then size-selected and purified. Libraries were sequenced paired-end with 100 bp reads on an Illumina HiSeq2000. SOAPnuke was used to process the raw data, throwing out any read that contained adapters or uncalled bases, had a mean Phred below 15, or lacked an exact constant-primer or identifier match. High-quality paired reads were merged with COPE v1.2.5, and unique nucleotide sequences were defined as clonotypes. MiTCR v1.1 was used to align the clonotypes against IMGT TRBV, TRBD and TRBJ reference segments. Only V-J combinations with frequency above 0.0001, covering 99.2% of repertoires, were analysed. A TCS score was defined as the ratio between F50 (clonal expansion) and ExV (chaos), using BLOSUM62-based TCRdist between CDR3 peptides within each V-J. Welch's t-statistics and random forest reduced around 520 V-J features to 13, which were used in a naive Bayes classifier (R e1071). Sample size was not statistically predetermined, and investigators were not blinded to group allocation. The paper describes TCR Vbeta CDR3 sequencing of 140 or so peripheral blood samples, made up of 43 ophthalmopathy patients, around 78 hyperthyroidism patients and roughly 17 progressor patients.

Specimen: peripheral blood mononuclear cells (PBMCs), collected at new diagnosis, from a patient treated with antithyroid drugs. The TCR comes from a middle-aged woman with Graves disease. Donor details come from another sample of the same person, matched by shared clones.

The nucleotides read TGTGCCAGCAGCCAAGAAGGAAGGTGGGGCAATGAGCAGTTCTTC. Protein translation: CASSQEGRWGNEQFF. The sequence joins TRBV14 to TRBJ2-1; a confident D gene designation cannot be given. The CDR3 numbers 15 residues from cysteine through phenylalanine. Only CDR3 DNA remains: 45 bases, in frame from the first base. CDR1 SGHDN and CDR2 FVKESK are derived from the germline V gene. V is shortened by 0 bases, J by 6 bases, and the region joining them spans 12 bases.